One sample yielded the 30 T cell receptor beta chains listed below, sequenced in a study of blood T cell repertoires in COVID-19. The assay was immunoSEQ multiplex PCR, and TCRdb's table has in-frame clones only and misses some. Here the sample spans about 63,000 clones, around four fifths being singletons. Sequencing was carried out using peripheral blood. These receptors came from a human donor in a cohort sampled during active COVID-19.

The chain is built from TRBV5-4 and TRBJ2-5; D uncertain. Germline V gene lookup returns CDR1 SGHNT and CDR2 YYREEE (reference sequence). Trimming stripped 2 bases from V and 1 base from J, with 12 bases between. CDR3 length: 15 residues. Written as DNA, the CDR3 is TGTGCCAGCAGCTTCAGGTTTGGGCCCCAAGAGACCCAGTACTTC. Its translation: CASSFRFGPQETQYF. Supplemented by reference TRBV5-4 and TRBJ2-5, the full variable domain reads ETGVTQSPTHLIKTRGQQVTLRCSSQSGHNTVSWYQQALGQGPQFIFQYYREEENGRGNFPPRFSGLQFPNYSSELNVNALELDDSALYLCASSFRFGPQETQYFGPGTRLLVL.

The V gene is TRBV11-3, the J gene TRBJ2-1; the match to TRBD2 covers 10 bases. Germline V gene lookup returns CDR1 SGHNT and CDR2 YENEEA. The CDR3 is made up of 14 amino acids. V shed 1 base, J shed 6 bases, and the junction held 0 bases outside the gene matches. The CDR3 protein is CASSLGTSGNEQFF. In nucleotides, the CDR3 is TGTGCCAGCAGCTTAGGGACTAGCGGCAATGAGCAGTTCTTC.

The rearrangement joins TRBV11-2 to TRBJ2-1; a weak D match, TRBD2 (7 bases). V lost 1 base, J lost 4 bases, and 11 bases lay in between. The CDR3 is made up of 15 amino acids. CDR1 and CDR2 (germline): SGHAT, FQNNGV. CDR3 protein: CASSLVAGAYNEQFF. CDR3 coding DNA: TGTGCCAGCAGCTTAGTCGCGGGGGCTTACAATGAGCAGTTCTTC. Looking up the rest from reference TRBV11-2 and TRBJ2-1 gives the full variable domain: EAGVAQSPRYKIIEKRQSVAFWCNPISGHATLYWYQQILGQGPKLLIQFQNNGVVDDSQLPKDRFSAERLKGVDSTLKIQPAKLEDSAVYLCASSLVAGAYNEQFFGPGTRLTVL.

V and J are TRBV14 and TRBJ2-1, with D maybe TRBD2 (6 bases). Trimming pared 1 base from V and 3 bases from J, leaving 10 bases between. Germline-derived CDR1 and CDR2 are SGHDN and FVKESK. CDR3 length: 15 amino acids. CDR3 DNA: TGTGCCAGCAGCCAAGGACTAGTGGACTACAATGAGCAGTTCTTC. Translated: CASSQGLVDYNEQFF.

The chain carries TRBV24-1 and TRBJ1-2; 8 positions match TRBD1. Germline CDR1 is KGHDR and CDR2 is SFDVKD. J gave up 4 bases and V 3 bases, and 6 bases lay outside the gene matches. The CDR3 covers 15 residues. The CDR3: CATSDPGQGSYGYTF. In DNA form, the CDR3 reads TGTGCCACCAGTGATCCCGGACAGGGAAGCTATGGCTACACCTTC.

The rearrangement joins TRBV4-3 to TRBJ2-7; D is possibly TRBD1 (6 bases). V was cut by 0 bases and J by 2 bases, with 14 bases left in between. The CDR3 length is 16 residues. Germline V gene sequence: CDR1 LGHNA, CDR2 YSLEER. CDR3 nucleotide sequence: TGCGCCAGCAGCCAAGATCTCGACAGGTGGACCTACGAGCAGTACTTC. This codes for CASSQDLDRWTYEQYF.

This chain connects TRBV30 to TRBJ2-7; D unresolved. Germline CDR1 GTSNPN, CDR2 SVGIG (reference sequence). This CDR3 spans 13 amino acids. With 5 bases removed from V and 4 bases from J, the gap between germline ends came to 15 bases. The CDR3 DNA reads TGTGCCTGGGGACCGGGTCCGGCGTACGAGCAGTACTTC. Protein sequence: CAWGPGPAYEQYF.

The chain uses TRBV5-1 and TRBJ1-4; D is uncertain. The CDR3 is made up of 14 amino acids. V was trimmed by 5 bases and J by 8 bases, leaving 16 bases between them. CDR1 SGHRS and CDR2 YFSETQ come from the germline V gene. The CDR3 DNA reads TGCGCCAGCAGGGGAGTTGGGGTTGGAGAAAAACTGTTTTTT. Amino acids: CASRGVGVGEKLFF.

The V call is TRBV6-5, the J call TRBJ2-1; 7 bases map to TRBD1. Germline V gene data show CDR1 as MNHEY and CDR2 as SVGAGI. This CDR3 contains 15 residues. J was trimmed by 3 bases and V by 6 bases; bases with no gene match: 8. CDR3 sequence (DNA): TGTGCCAGCAGACCCCCCACAGGGGTCTACAATGAGCAGTTCTTC. It is translated as CASRPPTGVYNEQFF.

This clone came up once. The chain links TRBV11-2 to TRBJ1-1; D ambiguous. Germline CDR1 reads SGHAT; CDR2 reads FQNNGV. This CDR3 comprises 14 residues. V was trimmed by 3 bases and J by 1 base, leaving 9 bases between them. The CDR3 spells CASSFPRQNTEAFF. In DNA form, the CDR3 reads TGTGCCAGCAGCTTTCCCCGACAGAACACTGAAGCTTTCTTT.

The CDR3 is CASSWGRNTEAFF. The CDR3, as DNA: TGTGCCAGCAGTTGGGGCAGGAACACTGAAGCTTTCTTT. V gene TRBV6-5 combines with J gene TRBJ1-1, with D maybe TRBD1 (5 bases). The CDR3 totals 13 residues. Germline V gene lookup returns CDR1 MNHEY and CDR2 SVGAGI. V dropped 4 bases and J dropped 1 base, with 7 bases sitting between them.

This chain connects TRBV7-2 to TRBJ2-3; TRBD1 aligns across 7 bases. The length of the CDR3 is 15 residues. V dropped 4 bases and J dropped 0; count of bases not matched to a gene: 4. Germline loops: CDR1 SGHTA, CDR2 FQGNSA. In DNA, the CDR3 is TGTGCCAGCAGCTCGATGACAGGGAGCACAGATACGCAGTATTTT. Amino acids: CASSSMTGSTDTQYF.

The chain carries TRBV6-4 and TRBJ1-6; possibly TRBD1 for D (6 bases). The CDR3 has 15 amino acids. The V and J ends lost 4 bases and 7 bases respectively, with 14 bases between them. Per the germline V gene, CDR1 is MRHNA and CDR2 is SNTAGT. CDR3 in amino acids: CASSADHRVNSPLHF. The CDR3 DNA sequence: TGTGCCAGCAGTGCTGATCACAGGGTAAATTCACCCCTCCACTTT.

This rearrangement joins TRBV7-9 to TRBJ2-4; maybe TRBD2 (5 bases). Between the trimmed V and J ends, which lost 4 bases and 3 bases, there was a span of 7 bases. Per germline, CDR1 SEHNR and CDR2 FQNEAQ (reference sequence). The CDR3 has 13 amino acids. The CDR3 here is CASSSTSKNIQYF. DNA for the CDR3: TGTGCCAGCAGCTCAACTAGCAAAAACATTCAGTACTTC.

This clone has more than one count but fewer than ten. V and J are TRBV2 and TRBJ2-1; perhaps TRBD1 as D (6 bases). Trimming cost V 4 bases and J 3 bases, with 28 bases left between them. Germline V gene lookup returns CDR1 SNHLY and CDR2 FYNNEI. The CDR3 loop spans 20 amino acids. The CDR3 nucleotides are TGTGCCAGCAGTGTGGAGGTGGGGACACCCTTAGGGGCGAGCTACAATGAGCAGTTCTTC. Translated: CASSVEVGTPLGASYNEQFF.

J is TRBJ1-1 and V is TRBV9; D unclear. Germline V CDR1 and CDR2: SGDLS, YYNGEE. Trimming pared 3 bases from V and 5 bases from J, leaving 17 bases between. The CDR3 runs 15 residues. CDR3 protein: CASSESSGGRTEAFF. CDR3 bases: TGTGCCAGCAGCGAGTCCTCGGGAGGAAGGACTGAAGCTTTCTTT.

The chain is built from TRBV11-2 and TRBJ2-2; D gene uncertain. CDR3 length: 13 residues. Trimming took off 3 bases at V and 0 bases at J, with 2 bases between the two ends. Germline CDR1 SGHAT, CDR2 FQNNGV. The CDR3 DNA sequence: TGTGCCAGCAGCTTCACGAACACCGGGGAGCTGTTTTTT. Translating gives CASSFTNTGELFF.

The chain joins TRBV21-1 to TRBJ1-1. TRBV21-1 corresponds to a pseudogene. This CDR3 has 10 residues. CDR3 protein: CALGNTEAFF. The CDR3 DNA reads as TGTGCCCTCGGGAACACTGAAGCTTTCTTT.

A few counts support this clone. The rearrangement links TRBV19 to TRBJ2-7, with a weak D call TRBD2 (5 bases). The CDR3 contains 12 residues. Deletions cut 4 bases from V and 4 bases from J, with 8 bases between. Germline-derived CDR1 and CDR2 are LNHDA and SQIVND (reference sequence). Here the CDR3 DNA reads TGTGCCAGTAGTAGAGGGAGTTACGAGCAGTACTTC. Translation gives CASSRGSYEQYF.

The chain joins TRBV7-9 to TRBJ2-7; 7 bases agree with TRBD2. V lost 5 bases to trimming and J lost 7 bases; unmatched junction nucleotides: 5. CDR1 and CDR2 (germline): SEHNR, FQNEAQ (reference sequence). CDR3 size: 12 residues. Here the CDR3 reads CASSGGGYEQYF. The CDR3 coding sequence is TGTGCCAGCAGCGGCGGGGGTTATGAGCAGTACTTC.

The chain recombines TRBV3-1 (or the pseudogene TRBV3-2) with TRBJ1-1; D possibly corresponds to TRBD1 (5 bases). Trimming cost V 4 bases and J 8 bases, with 14 bases left between them. Germline V gene sequence: CDR1 LGHDT, CDR2 YNNKEL (reference sequence). The CDR3 consists of 13 residues. The CDR3 nucleotides read TGTGCCAGCAGCCCATACACGGGGGGGGAAGCTTTCTTT. Translation gives CASSPYTGGEAFF.

Of note for this clone: This same CDR3 is encoded by further DNA sequences in the sample. The chain couples TRBV19 to TRBJ2-7, with D possibly TRBD2 on 5 matching bases. V lost 3 bases to trimming and J lost 3 bases, with 6 bases between them. Germline CDR1 reads LNHDA; CDR2 reads SQIVND (reference sequence). The CDR3 contains 12 residues. CDR3 protein: CASSIGGYEQYF. The CDR3, as DNA: TGTGCCAGTAGTATTGGAGGCTACGAGCAGTACTTC. Drawing the rest from reference TRBV19 and TRBJ2-7, the complete variable domain is DGGITQSPKYLFRKEGQNVTLSCEQNLNHDAMYWYRQDPGQGLRLIYYSQIVNDFQKGDIAEGYSVSREKKESFPLTVTSAQKNPTAFYLCASSIGGYEQYFGPGTRLTVT.

The chain joins TRBV9 to TRBJ2-5, with 7 positions matching TRBD1. V trimming: 3 bases; J trimming: 4 bases; junction bases outside the gene matches: 12. Germline V lookup: CDR1 SGDLS, CDR2 YYNGEE. CDR3 length: 16 amino acids. The CDR3, as DNA: TGTGCCAGCAGCGAGGGACAGATAACCTCAGGAGAGACCCAGTACTTC. Translating it yields CASSEGQITSGETQYF.

CDR3 DNA sequence: TGTGCCAGCGGGACAGGGGGCTCCGAGCAGTACTTC. Translating it yields CASGTGGSEQYF. The gene calls are TRBV11-2 and TRBJ2-7, with 12 bases matching TRBD1. The V gene's germline CDR1 is SGHAT and CDR2 FQNNGV. Losses at the gene ends were 8 bases for V and 6 bases for J; bases not matched to a gene: 2. The CDR3 is 12 amino acids. The variable domain in full, completed from reference TRBV11-2 and TRBJ2-7, reads EAGVAQSPRYKIIEKRQSVAFWCNPISGHATLYWYQQILGQGPKLLIQFQNNGVVDDSQLPKDRFSAERLKGVDSTLKIQPAKLEDSAVYLCASGTGGSEQYFGPGTRLTVT.

The chain is built from TRBV6-5 and TRBJ2-5, with D hard to call. The CDR3 is 16 residues long. Germline V CDR1 and CDR2: MNHEY, SVGAGI. The V gene lost 2 bases and the J gene lost 2 bases, with 15 bases spanning the gap. Here the CDR3 reads CASSYTSTGWQETQYF. The CDR3 DNA follows: TGTGCCAGCAGTTACACCTCAACCGGGTGGCAAGAGACCCAGTACTTC.

V gene TRBV6-6 combines with J gene TRBJ2-5, with a weak D call TRBD2 (6 bases). The V gene lost 8 bases and the J gene lost 6 bases, with 13 bases spanning the gap. Germline CDR1 MNHNY, CDR2 SVGAGI (reference sequence). This CDR3 is 12 amino acids long. In nucleotides, the CDR3 is TGTGCCAGCGCTACTAGCAGGCAGACCCAGTACTTC. Translating gives CASATSRQTQYF.

The chain is built from TRBV6-2 or TRBV6-3 and TRBJ1-2, with D uncertain. The germline gives CDR1 MNHEY, CDR2 SVGEGT. Trimming took off 6 bases at V and 7 bases at J, with 15 bases between the two ends. The CDR3 extends over 13 amino acids. The CDR3, as DNA: TGTGCCAGCAGCCGGAGGGATAAGAGTGGCTACACCTTC. Protein product: CASSRRDKSGYTF.

The chain is built from TRBV6-5 and TRBJ1-2; no clear D. V was shortened by 6 bases and J by 7 bases, with 15 bases between the two germline ends. The germline V gene has CDR1 MNHEY and CDR2 SVGAGI. The CDR3 covers 13 residues. This chain's CDR3 is CASRAWNGGGYTF. CDR3 nucleotide sequence: TGTGCCAGCAGGGCATGGAACGGAGGTGGCTACACCTTC.

This clone was detected only once. The J gene is TRBJ1-1, the V gene TRBV28; 8 bases match TRBD1. V lost 6 bases and J lost 4; bases outside the gene matches: 10. The CDR3 covers 15 residues. The germline V gene has CDR1 MDHEN and CDR2 SYDVKM. CDR3 coding DNA: TGTGCCAGCAGGACCCGGACAGGGATTATCACTGAAGCTTTCTTT. Encoded protein: CASRTRTGIITEAFF.

The CDR3 nucleotides are TGTGCCAGCAGTTTATCGGGGGGGCGATCCTACGAGCAGTACTTC. Translated: CASSLSGGRSYEQYF. The V and J genes are TRBV27 and TRBJ2-7; possibly TRBD2 for D (7 bases). The germline gives CDR1 MNHEY, CDR2 SMNVEV (reference sequence). The V end lost 0 bases, the J end lost 1 base, and 10 bases lay between the germline ends. The CDR3 extends over 15 amino acids.